This section outlines one TCR beta chain sequence together with its context. The antigen remains undetermined. CD4+ cell separation produced CD45RA+ naive and CD45RA-negative memory subsets. The data derive from a study of shared clonotypes between healthy human individuals. Points from the study as a whole: Of the naive CD4 clonotypes, about 5.4% were shared across a handful of donors.

Germline V gene sequence: CDR1 LNHDA, CDR2 SQIVND (reference sequence). The ends lost 5 bases at V and 1 base at J; junction bases unmatched: 14. The CDR3 is made up of 20 amino acids. The data were produced by immunoSEQ multiplex PCR, yet TCRdb's version contains in-frame clones alone and is incomplete. The table has roughly 2.5 million clones, 85% to 95% seen once. This receptor was obtained from a man younger than 35 in good health. V is TRBV19 and J is TRBJ2-1; 13 bases align to TRBD2. The sequenced material came from naive CD4+ T cells sorted from blood. The subset denotes: CD45RA+ positively selected. CDR3 sequence (DNA): TGTGCCAGTAGTTCTCGCCCAGGACTAGCGGGAGTAGGATCCTACAATGAGCAGTTCTTC. Translating it yields CASSSRPGLAGVGSYNEQFF. Full variable domain (rest looked up from reference TRBV19 and TRBJ2-1): DGGITQSPKYLFRKEGQNVTLSCEQNLNHDAMYWYRQDPGQGLRLIYYSQIVNDFQKGDIAEGYSVSREKKESFPLTVTSAQKNPTAFYLCASSSRPGLAGVGSYNEQFFGPGTRLTVL.